This TCR beta chain was documented in a study of chemoradiotherapy in HPV16-positive cancers. TCRdb's table, derived via immunoSEQ multiplex PCR, lists solely in-frame clones and lacks some. The sample gives about 22,000 clones, roughly 66% of which show up once; roughly 2.5% is in the top ten. This clone was seen more than once but under ten times. In germline, CDR1 is LNHDA, CDR2 SQIVND (reference sequence). Trimming stripped 7 bases from V and 3 bases from J, with 16 bases between. This CDR3 contains 14 residues. This sample was obtained from a patient who underwent chemoradiotherapy. This chain connects TRBV19 to TRBJ2-7; D may match TRBD1 or TRBD2 (5 bases each). The sequence was collected from a human donor with HPV-associated anogenital cancer. The CDR3 region has the DNA TGTGCCAGTACCCCGGGGCAGGACTTCTACGAGCAGTACTTC. Its translation: CASTPGQDFYEQYF.